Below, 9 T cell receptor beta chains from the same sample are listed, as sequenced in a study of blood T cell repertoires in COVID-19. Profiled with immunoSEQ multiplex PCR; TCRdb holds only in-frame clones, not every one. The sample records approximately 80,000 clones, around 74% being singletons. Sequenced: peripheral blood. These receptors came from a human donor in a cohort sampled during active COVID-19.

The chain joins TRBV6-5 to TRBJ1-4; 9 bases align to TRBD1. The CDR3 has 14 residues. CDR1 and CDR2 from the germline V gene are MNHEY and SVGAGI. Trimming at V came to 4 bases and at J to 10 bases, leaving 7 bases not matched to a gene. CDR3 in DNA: TGTGCCAGCAGTTCTCCGGGACAGGGAGGAAAACTGTTTTTT. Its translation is CASSSPGQGGKLFF.

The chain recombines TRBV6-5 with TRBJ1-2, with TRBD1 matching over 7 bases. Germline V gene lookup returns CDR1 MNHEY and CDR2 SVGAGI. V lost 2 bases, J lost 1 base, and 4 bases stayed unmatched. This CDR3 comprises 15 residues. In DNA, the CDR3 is TGTGCCAGCAGTTACCGGGACAGCTTTAACTATGGCTACACCTTC. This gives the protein CASSYRDSFNYGYTF.

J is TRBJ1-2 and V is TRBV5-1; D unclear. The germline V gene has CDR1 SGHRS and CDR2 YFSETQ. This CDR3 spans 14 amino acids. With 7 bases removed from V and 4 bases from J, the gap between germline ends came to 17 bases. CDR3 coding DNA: TGCGCCAGCCGCCGGGGATCCGGCCCCTATGGCTACACCTTC. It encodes CASRRGSGPYGYTF.

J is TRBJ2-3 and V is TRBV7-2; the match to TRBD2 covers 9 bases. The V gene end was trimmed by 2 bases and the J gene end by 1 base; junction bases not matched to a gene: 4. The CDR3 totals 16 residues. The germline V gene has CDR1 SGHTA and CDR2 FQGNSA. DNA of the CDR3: TGTGCCAGCAGCTTACTGGCGGGGGGGGGCACAGATACGCAGTATTTT. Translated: CASSLLAGGGTDTQYF.

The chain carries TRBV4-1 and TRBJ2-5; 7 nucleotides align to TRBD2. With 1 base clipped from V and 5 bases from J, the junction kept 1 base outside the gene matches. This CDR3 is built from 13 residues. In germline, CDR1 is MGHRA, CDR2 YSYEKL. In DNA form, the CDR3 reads TGCGCCAGCAGCCAAGGGGAGGGGGAGACCCAGTACTTC. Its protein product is CASSQGEGETQYF.

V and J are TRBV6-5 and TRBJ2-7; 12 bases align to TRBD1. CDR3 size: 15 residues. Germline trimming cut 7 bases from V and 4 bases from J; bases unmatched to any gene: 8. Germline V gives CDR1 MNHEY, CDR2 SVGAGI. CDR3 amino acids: CASNAGTGGAYEQYF. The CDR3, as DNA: TGTGCCAGCAACGCCGGGACAGGGGGCGCTTACGAGCAGTACTTC.

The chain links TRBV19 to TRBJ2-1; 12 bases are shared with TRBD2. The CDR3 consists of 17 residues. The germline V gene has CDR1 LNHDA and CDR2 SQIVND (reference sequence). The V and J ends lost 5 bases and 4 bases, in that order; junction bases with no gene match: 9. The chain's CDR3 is CASSVSPSGGVYNEQFF. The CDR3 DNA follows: TGTGCCAGTAGTGTCTCCCCTAGCGGGGGGGTGTACAATGAGCAGTTCTTC.

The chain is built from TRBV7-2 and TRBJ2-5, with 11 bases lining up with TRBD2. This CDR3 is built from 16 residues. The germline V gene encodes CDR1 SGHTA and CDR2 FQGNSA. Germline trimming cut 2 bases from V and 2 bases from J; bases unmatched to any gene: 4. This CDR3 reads CASSLHRLAGQETQYF. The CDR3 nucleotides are TGTGCCAGCAGCTTACACAGACTAGCGGGGCAAGAGACCCAGTACTTC. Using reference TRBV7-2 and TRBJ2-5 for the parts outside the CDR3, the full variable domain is GAGVSQSPSNKVTEKGKDVELRCDPISGHTALYWYRQSLGQGLEFLIYFQGNSAPDKSGLPSDRFSAERTGGSVSTLTIQRTQQEDSAVYLCASSLHRLAGQETQYFGPGTRLLVL.

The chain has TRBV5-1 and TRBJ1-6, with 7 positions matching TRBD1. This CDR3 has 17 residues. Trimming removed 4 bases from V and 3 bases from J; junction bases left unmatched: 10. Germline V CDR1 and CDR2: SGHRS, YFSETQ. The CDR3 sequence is CASSRSGTELYNSPLHF. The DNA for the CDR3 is TGCGCCAGCAGCAGATCCGGGACAGAACTCTATAATTCACCCCTCCACTTT.